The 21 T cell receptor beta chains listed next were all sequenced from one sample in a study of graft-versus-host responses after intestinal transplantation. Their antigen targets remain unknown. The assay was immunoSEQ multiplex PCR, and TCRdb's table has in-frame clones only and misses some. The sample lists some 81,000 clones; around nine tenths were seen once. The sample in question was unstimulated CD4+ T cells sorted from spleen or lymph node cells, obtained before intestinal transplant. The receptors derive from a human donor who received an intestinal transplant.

The CDR3 DNA reads TGCGCCAGCAGCTCCGGGTCGGGGAGCAGTCGCGGCTACACCTTC. Protein sequence: CASSSGSGSSRGYTF. The rearrangement links TRBV5-1 to TRBJ1-2; D call uncertain. Germline lookup yields CDR1 SGHRS and CDR2 YFSETQ. V was pared by 3 bases and J by 8 bases, with 20 bases between. The CDR3 sequence is 15 residues long. Using reference TRBV5-1 and TRBJ1-2 for the parts outside the CDR3, the full variable domain is KAGVTQTPRYLIKTRGQQVTLSCSPISGHRSVSWYQQTPGQGLQFLFEYFSETQRNKGNFPGRFSGRQFSNSRSEMNVSTLELGDSALYLCASSSGSGSSRGYTFGSGTRLTVV.

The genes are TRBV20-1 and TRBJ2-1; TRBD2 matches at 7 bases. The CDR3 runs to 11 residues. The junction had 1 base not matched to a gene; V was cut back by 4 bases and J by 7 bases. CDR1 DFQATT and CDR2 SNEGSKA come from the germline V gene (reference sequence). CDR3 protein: CSAKGGNEQFF. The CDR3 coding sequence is TGCAGTGCTAAGGGAGGGAATGAGCAGTTCTTC.

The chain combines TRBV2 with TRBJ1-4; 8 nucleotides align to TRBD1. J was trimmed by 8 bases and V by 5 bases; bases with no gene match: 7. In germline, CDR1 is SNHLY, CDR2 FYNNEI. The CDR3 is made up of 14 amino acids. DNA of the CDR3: TGTGCCAGCAGTCTCGGACAGGGTTTAGAAAAACTGTTTTTT. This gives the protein CASSLGQGLEKLFF.

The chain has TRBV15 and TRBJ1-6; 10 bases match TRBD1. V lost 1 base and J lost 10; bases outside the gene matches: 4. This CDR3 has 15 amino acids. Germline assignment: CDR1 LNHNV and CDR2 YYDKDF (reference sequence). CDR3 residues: CATSRAGQGGSPLHF. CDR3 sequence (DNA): TGTGCCACCAGCAGAGCAGGACAGGGGGGATCACCCCTCCACTTT.

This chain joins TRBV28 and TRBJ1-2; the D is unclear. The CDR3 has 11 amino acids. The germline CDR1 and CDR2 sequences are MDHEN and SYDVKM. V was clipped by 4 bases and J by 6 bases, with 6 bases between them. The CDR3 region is CASSSPDGYTF. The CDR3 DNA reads TGTGCCAGCAGTTCCCCGGATGGCTACACCTTC.

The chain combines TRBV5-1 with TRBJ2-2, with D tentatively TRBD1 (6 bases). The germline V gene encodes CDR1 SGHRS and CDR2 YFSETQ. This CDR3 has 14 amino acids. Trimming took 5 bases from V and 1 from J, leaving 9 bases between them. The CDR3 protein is CASRATGNTGELFF. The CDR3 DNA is TGCGCCAGCAGGGCGACAGGGAACACCGGGGAGCTGTTTTTT. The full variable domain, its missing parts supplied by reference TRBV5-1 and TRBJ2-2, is KAGVTQTPRYLIKTRGQQVTLSCSPISGHRSVSWYQQTPGQGLQFLFEYFSETQRNKGNFPGRFSGRQFSNSRSEMNVSTLELGDSALYLCASRATGNTGELFFGEGSRLTVL.

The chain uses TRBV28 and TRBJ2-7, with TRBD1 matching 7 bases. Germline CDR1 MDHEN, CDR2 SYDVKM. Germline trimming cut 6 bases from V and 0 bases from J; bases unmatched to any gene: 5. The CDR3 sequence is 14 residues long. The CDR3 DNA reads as TGTGCCAGCAGAGGGGGCAGGGCCTCCTACGAGCAGTACTTC. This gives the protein CASRGGRASYEQYF.

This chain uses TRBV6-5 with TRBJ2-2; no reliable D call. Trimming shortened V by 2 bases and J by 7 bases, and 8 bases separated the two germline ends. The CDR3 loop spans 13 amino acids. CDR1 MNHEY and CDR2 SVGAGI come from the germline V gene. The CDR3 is CASSYGADGELFF. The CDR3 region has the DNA TGTGCCAGCAGTTACGGAGCTGACGGGGAGCTGTTTTTT.

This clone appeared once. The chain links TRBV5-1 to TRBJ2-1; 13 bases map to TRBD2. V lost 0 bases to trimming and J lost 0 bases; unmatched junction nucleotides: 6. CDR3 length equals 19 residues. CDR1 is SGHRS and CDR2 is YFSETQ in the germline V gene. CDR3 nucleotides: TGCGCCAGCAGCTTGGTGGGGACTAGCGGGGCGAGCTCCTACAATGAGCAGTTCTTC. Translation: CASSLVGTSGASSYNEQFF.

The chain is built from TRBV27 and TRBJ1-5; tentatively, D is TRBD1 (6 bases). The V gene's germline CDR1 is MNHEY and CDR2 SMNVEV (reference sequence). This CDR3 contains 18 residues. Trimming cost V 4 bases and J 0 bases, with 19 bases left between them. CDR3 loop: CASSSTGNPVYSNQPQHF. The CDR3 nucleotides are TGTGCCAGCAGTTCGACAGGCAACCCCGTTTATAGCAATCAGCCCCAGCATTTT.

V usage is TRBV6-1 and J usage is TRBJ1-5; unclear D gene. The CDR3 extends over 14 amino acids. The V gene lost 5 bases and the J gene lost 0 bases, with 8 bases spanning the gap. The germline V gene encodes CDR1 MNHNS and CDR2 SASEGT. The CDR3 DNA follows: TGTGCCAGCAGTCGTTTTTATAGCAATCAGCCCCAGCATTTT. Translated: CASSRFYSNQPQHF.

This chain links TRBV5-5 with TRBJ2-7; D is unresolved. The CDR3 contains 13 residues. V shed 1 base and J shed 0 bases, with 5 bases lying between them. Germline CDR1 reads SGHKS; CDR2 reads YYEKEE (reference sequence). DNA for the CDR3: TGTGCCAGCAGCTTGCGGAGCTCCTACGAGCAGTACTTC. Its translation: CASSLRSSYEQYF.

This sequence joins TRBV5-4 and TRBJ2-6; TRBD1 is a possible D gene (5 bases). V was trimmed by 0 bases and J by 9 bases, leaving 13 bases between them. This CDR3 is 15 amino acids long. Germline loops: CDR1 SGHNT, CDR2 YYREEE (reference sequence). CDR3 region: CASSLDPGLNNVLTF. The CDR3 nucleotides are TGTGCCAGCAGCTTGGATCCAGGGTTGAACAACGTCCTGACTTTC.

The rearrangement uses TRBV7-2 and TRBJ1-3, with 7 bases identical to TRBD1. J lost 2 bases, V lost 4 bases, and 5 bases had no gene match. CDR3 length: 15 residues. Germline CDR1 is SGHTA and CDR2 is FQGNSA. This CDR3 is CASSSFGTAGNTIYF. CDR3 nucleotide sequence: TGTGCCAGCAGCTCTTTCGGGACAGCTGGAAACACCATATATTTT.

CDR3 sequence: CASSVAPSAGTGPYNEQFF. DNA of the CDR3: TGTGCCAGCAGCGTAGCTCCCTCCGCCGGGACAGGACCCTACAATGAGCAGTTCTTC. The rearrangement links TRBV9 to TRBJ2-1; 8 positions match TRBD1. The V gene end was trimmed by 0 bases and the J gene end by 2 bases; junction bases not matched to a gene: 13. Germline CDR1 is SGDLS and CDR2 is YYNGEE. The CDR3 is 19 residues long. The variable domain in full, with the rest retrieved from reference TRBV9 and TRBJ2-1, is DSGVTQTPKHLITATGQRVTLRCSPRSGDLSVYWYQQSLDQGLQFLIQYYNGEERAKGNILERFSAQQFPDLHSELNLSSLELGDSALYFCASSVAPSAGTGPYNEQFFGPGTRLTVL.

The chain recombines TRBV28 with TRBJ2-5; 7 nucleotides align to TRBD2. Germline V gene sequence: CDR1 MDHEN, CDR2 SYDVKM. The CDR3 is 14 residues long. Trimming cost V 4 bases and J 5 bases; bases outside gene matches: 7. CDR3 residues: CASSWTRAGETQYF. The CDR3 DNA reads TGTGCCAGCAGTTGGACTAGGGCCGGGGAGACCCAGTACTTC.

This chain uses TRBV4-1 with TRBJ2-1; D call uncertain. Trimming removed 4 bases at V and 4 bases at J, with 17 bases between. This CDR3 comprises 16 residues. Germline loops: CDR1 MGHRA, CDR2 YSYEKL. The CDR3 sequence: CASSPLGSETYNEQFF. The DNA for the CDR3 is TGCGCCAGCAGCCCGCTTGGGTCGGAGACGTACAATGAGCAGTTCTTC.

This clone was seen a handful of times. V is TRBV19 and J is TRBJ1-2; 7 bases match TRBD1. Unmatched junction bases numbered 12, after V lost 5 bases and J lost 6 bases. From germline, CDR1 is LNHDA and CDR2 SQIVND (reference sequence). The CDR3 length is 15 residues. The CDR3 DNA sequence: TGTGCCAGTAGTTTCTCGACAGGGTATTCGGATGGCTACACCTTC. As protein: CASSFSTGYSDGYTF.

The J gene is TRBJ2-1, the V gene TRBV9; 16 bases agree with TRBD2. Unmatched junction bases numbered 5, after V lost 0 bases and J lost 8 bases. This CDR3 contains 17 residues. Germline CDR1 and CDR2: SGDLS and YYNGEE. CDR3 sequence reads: CASSVGRGLAGGDEQFF. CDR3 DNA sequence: TGTGCCAGCAGCGTAGGTAGGGGACTAGCGGGAGGGGATGAGCAGTTCTTC.

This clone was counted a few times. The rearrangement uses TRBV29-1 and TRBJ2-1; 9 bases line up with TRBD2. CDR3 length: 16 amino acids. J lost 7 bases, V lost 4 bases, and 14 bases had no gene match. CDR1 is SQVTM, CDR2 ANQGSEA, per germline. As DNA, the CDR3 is TGCAGCGTTGTCGGGTACGGTAGCGGGAGCTGGAATGAGCAGTTCTTC. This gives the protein CSVVGYGSGSWNEQFF.

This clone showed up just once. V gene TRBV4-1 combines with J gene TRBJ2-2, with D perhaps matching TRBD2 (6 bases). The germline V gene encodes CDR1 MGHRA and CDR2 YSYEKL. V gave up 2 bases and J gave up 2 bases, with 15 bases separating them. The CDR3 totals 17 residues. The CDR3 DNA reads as TGCGCCAGCAGCCAACCTTTTGGGACTGCTAACACCGGGGAGCTGTTTTTT. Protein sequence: CASSQPFGTANTGELFF.